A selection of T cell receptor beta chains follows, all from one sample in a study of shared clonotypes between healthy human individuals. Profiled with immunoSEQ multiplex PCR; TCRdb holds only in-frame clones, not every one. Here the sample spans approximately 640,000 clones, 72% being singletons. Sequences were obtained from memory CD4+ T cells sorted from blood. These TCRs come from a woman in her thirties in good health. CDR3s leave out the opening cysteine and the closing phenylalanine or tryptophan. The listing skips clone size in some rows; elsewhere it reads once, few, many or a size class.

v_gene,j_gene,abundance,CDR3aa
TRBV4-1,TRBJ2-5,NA,ASSQTGVTETQY
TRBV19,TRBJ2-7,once,ASSIRALLSYEQY
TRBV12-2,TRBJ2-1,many,ASRRIVGLAREF
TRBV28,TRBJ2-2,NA,ASSRVIGELF
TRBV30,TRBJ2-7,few,AWSASRYEQY
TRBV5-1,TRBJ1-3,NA,ASSLSPGSSGNTIY
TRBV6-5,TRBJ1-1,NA,ASLREDGNTEAF
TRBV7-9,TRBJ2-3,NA,ASSDGPGGGTDTQY
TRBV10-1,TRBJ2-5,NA,ASSEFSGGAQETQY
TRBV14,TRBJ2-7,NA,ASSPQLGAEQY
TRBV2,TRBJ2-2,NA,ASRDKNTGELF
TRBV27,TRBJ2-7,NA,ATGTASYEQY
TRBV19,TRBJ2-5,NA,ASARGAGETQY
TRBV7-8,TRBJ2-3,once,ASSLAWTDTQY
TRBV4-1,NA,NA,ASSQGRLGQIYEQY
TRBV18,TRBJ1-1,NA,ASSPPISGREATEAF
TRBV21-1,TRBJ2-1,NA,ASSKVRLADNEQF
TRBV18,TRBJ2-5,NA,ASSPGGTGQETQY
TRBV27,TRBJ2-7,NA,ASSFRTSFIYEQY
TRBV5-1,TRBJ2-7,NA,ASSLKWSAAGEYEQY
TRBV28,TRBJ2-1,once,ASSLGSNSYNEQF
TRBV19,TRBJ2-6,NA,ASSILRGRRSGANVLT
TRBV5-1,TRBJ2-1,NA,ASTLADSSYNEQF
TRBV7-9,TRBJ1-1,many,ASSLGQGARLDTEAF
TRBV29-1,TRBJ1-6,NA,SAWTGGSSPLH
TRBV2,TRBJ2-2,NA,ASNLAANTGELF
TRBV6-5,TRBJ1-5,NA,ASRQGNQPQH
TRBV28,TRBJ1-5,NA,ASRPTGGWNQPQH
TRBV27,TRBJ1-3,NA,ASRGAGTGENTIY
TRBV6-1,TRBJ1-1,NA,ASSVLAASAEAF
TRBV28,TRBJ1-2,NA,ASSPDRAWSYGYT
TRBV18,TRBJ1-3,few,ASSPQSSGNTIY
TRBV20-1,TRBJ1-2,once,SARGIYGYT
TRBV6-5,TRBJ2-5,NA,ASSYSTQGTQY
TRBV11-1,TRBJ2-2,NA,ASSPVGVNTGELF
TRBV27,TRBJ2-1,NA,ASSIYLLHEQF
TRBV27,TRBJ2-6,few,ASGTGTGGSGANVLT
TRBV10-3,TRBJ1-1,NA,AISEEGGTNTEAF
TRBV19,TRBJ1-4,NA,ASSIRRTGRTNEKLF
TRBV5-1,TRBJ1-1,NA,ASSPLGGLNTEAF
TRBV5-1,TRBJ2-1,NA,ASSTSSALYNEQF
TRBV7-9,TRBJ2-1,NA,ATGLGSSYNEQF
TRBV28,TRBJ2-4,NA,ASSTRTNSAKNIQY
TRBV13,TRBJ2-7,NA,ASSLRPGTGNRSYEQY